The 7 T cell receptor beta chains listed next were all sequenced from one sample in a study of control samples from healthy donors and cancer patients (TCRdb year 2020). Libraries came from the immunoSEQ multiplex PCR assay. TCRdb mirrors the immuneACCESS table, restricted to in-frame sequences. Some clones are absent from its copies; in checked studies, under half trace to an unresolved V gene, and the reason for the others is unknown. The table for this sample lists 85,000 to 90,000 clones; roughly 86% of them were counted only once. The ten largest clonotypes hold around a fifth of the sample. The sequenced sample was blood. The receptors were sampled from a man aged 25 to 40 in good health.

This clone occurred a few times. The rearrangement uses TRBV6-2 or TRBV6-3 and TRBJ2-7, with D possibly being TRBD2 (6 bases). The CDR3 length is 16 residues. From germline, CDR1 is MNHEY and CDR2 SVGEGT. Trimming took off 2 bases at V and 3 bases at J, with 17 bases between the two ends. The CDR3 DNA sequence: TGTGCCAGCAGTTACGGACGGCTCGAGGGAGGCTACGAGCAGTACTTC. The encoded protein is CASSYGRLEGGYEQYF.

The rearrangement links TRBV7-8 to TRBJ2-3; D not certain. Trimming stripped 3 bases from V and 2 bases from J, with 6 bases between. Germline lookup yields CDR1 SGHVS and CDR2 FQNEAQ. CDR3 length equals 13 residues. CDR3 loop: CASSFGSTDTQYF. CDR3 coding DNA: TGTGCCAGCAGCTTCGGATCCACAGATACGCAGTATTTT.

The chain recombines TRBV30 with TRBJ2-3; 7 nucleotides line up with TRBD2. Per germline, CDR1 GTSNPN and CDR2 SVGIG (reference sequence). This CDR3 is 15 amino acids long. Trimming cost V 0 bases and J 2 bases; bases outside gene matches: 5. CDR3 DNA sequence: TGTGCCTGGAGTGTGGGGGGGAGGTCCACAGATACGCAGTATTTT. It encodes CAWSVGGRSTDTQYF.

V and J are TRBV10-3 and TRBJ1-1, with 9 bases identical to TRBD1. This CDR3 spans 13 amino acids. Germline CDR1 ENHRY, CDR2 SYGVKD. After removal of 5 bases from V and 9 bases from J, the junction contained 7 bases not matched to a gene. The CDR3 bases are TGTGCCATCAGTTCCGGACAGGGGCCCCAAGCTTTCTTT. Its translation: CAISSGQGPQAFF.

This chain links TRBV6-5 with TRBJ1-6; TRBD1 aligns across 11 bases. The germline CDR1 and CDR2 sequences are MNHEY and SVGAGI. The CDR3 spans 15 residues. V lost 5 bases, J lost 9 bases, and 6 bases stayed unmatched. The CDR3 loop is CASSKSGTGGSPLHF. In DNA, the CDR3 is TGTGCCAGCAGTAAAAGCGGGACAGGGGGTTCACCCCTCCACTTT.

The chain employs TRBV5-1 and TRBJ1-1; possible D gene TRBD1, 6 bases. CDR1 and CDR2 from the germline V gene are SGHRS and YFSETQ. The CDR3 extends over 15 amino acids. V was clipped by 0 bases and J by 6 bases, with 15 bases between them. The DNA of the CDR3 is TGCGCCAGCAGCTTGGCGGGGAGCAGGGGCGCTGAAGCTTTCTTT. This sequence encodes CASSLAGSRGAEAFF.

This chain joins TRBV9 and TRBJ2-5; 9 nucleotides match TRBD2. Unmatched junction bases numbered 8, after V lost 0 bases and J lost 5 bases. The CDR3 is 16 residues long. Germline assignment: CDR1 SGDLS and CDR2 YYNGEE. Here the CDR3 DNA reads TGTGCCAGCAGCGTAGGTCTAGCGGGGCGTATCGAGACCCAGTACTTC. This gives the protein CASSVGLAGRIETQYF.